This TCR beta chain was observed in a study of T cell responses to AZD1222 COVID-19 vaccine. Germline CDR1 is MDHEN and CDR2 is SYDVKM. V was cut by 8 bases and J by 5 bases, with 9 bases left in between. The CDR3 has 11 amino acids. Method: immunoSEQ multiplex PCR; TCRdb's copy keeps in-frame clones and lacks some. The sample contains 90,000 to 140,000 clones, over 75% of which appear only once. The J gene is TRBJ1-1, the V gene TRBV28; D is ambiguous. The sequenced sample was peripheral blood, obtained on day 0 of AZD1222 vaccination. The TCR originated in an adult in good health. CDR3 sequence (DNA): TGTGCCAGCCACCAAGGAACTGAAGCTTTCTTT. Encoded protein: CASHQGTEAFF. The whole variable domain, filled in from reference TRBV28 and TRBJ1-1, reads DVKVTQSSRYLVKRTGEKVFLECVQDMDHENMFWYRQDPGLGLRLIYFSYDVKMKEKGDIPEGYSVSREKKERFSLILESASTNQTSMYLCASHQGTEAFFGQGTRLTVV.